These T cell receptor beta chains were read from a single sample in a study of CD8 T cells in ankylosing spondylitis. TCRdb reanalysed the 5' RACE reads using MiXCR and keeps one entry per CDR3 protein. The sample includes some 130,000 distinct CDR3 sequences, roughly 15% of them seen just once. Sequencing was performed on blood, either unsorted or a sorted T cell fraction (not recorded which). All receptors derive from a male donor with ankylosing spondylitis. CDR3s include the opening cysteine and the closing phenylalanine or tryptophan. The D gene is left open where the match is weak. Size tells how often a clone was seen (once, few, many) or the class of an expanded clone, and some rows leave it out.

j_call v_call cdr3_length d_call clone_size cdr3_aa cdr3_nt
TRBJ2-5 TRBV13 15 TRBD2 few CASSLAGGRQETQYF TGTGCCAGCAGCCTAGCGGGAGGAAGGCAAGAGACCCAGTACTTC
TRBJ2-1 TRBV3-1 16 . few CASSQEEKLALLEQFF TGTGCCAGCAGCCAAGAGGAGAAGCTAGCGTTACTTGAGCAGTTCTTC
TRBJ2-1 TRBV3-1 12 . . CASSQPYNEQFF TGTGCCAGCAGCCAACCGTACAATGAGCAGTTCTTC
TRBJ2-5 TRBV7-9 14 . few CASSPGGYQETQYF TGTGCCAGCAGCCCTGGGGGGTACCAAGAGACCCAGTACTTC
TRBJ2-2 TRBV6-1 14 . once CASSARSHTGELFF TGTGCCAGCAGTGCCCGGTCGCACACCGGGGAGCTGTTTTTT
TRBJ2-4 TRBV9 16 . once CASSRGDYIAKNIQYF TGTGCCAGCTCAAGGGGGGACTACATAGCCAAAAACATTCAGTACTTC
TRBJ2-1 TRBV12-5 15 . few CASGLGTLGGTEQFF TGTGCTAGTGGTTTGGGGACCCTCGGAGGGACTGAGCAGTTCTTC
TRBJ2-3 TRBV20-1 15 TRBD2 . CSARDPSGSADTQYF TGCAGTGCTAGAGATCCTAGCGGGAGCGCAGATACGCAGTATTTT
TRBJ2-7 TRBV12-3/TRBV12-4 13 . few CASSFGGAGEQYF TGTGCCAGCAGTTTTGGAGGGGCGGGCGAGCAGTACTTC
TRBJ2-3 TRBV4-3 17 TRBD2 many CASSQGLAGAYTDTQYF TGCGCCAGCAGCCAAGGGTTGGCGGGAGCCTACACAGATACGCAGTATTTT
TRBJ2-1 TRBV9 16 TRBD2 . CASSVVGGGTYNEQFF TGTGCCAGCAGCGTAGTAGGCGGGGGAACCTACAATGAGCAGTTCTTC
TRBJ2-7 TRBV5-5 15 . . CASSLYREYPHEQYF TGTGCCAGCAGCTTGTACCGGGAGTACCCCCACGAGCAGTACTTC
TRBJ2-7 TRBV20-1 16 TRBD2 few CSAPPPGTSGRGEQYF TGCAGTGCGCCCCCACCCGGGACTAGCGGGAGAGGCGAGCAGTACTTC
TRBJ1-5 TRBV5-1 14 . many CASSLASGDQPQHF TGCGCCAGCAGCTTGGCGTCGGGAGATCAGCCCCAGCATTTT
TRBJ1-1 TRBV9 14 . few CASSPEGAGTEAFF TGTGCCAGCAGCCCCGAAGGGGCCGGCACTGAAGCTTTCTTT
TRBJ2-7 TRBV5-1 14 . few CASSLSRGLYEQYF TGCGCCAGCAGCTTGTCCAGGGGCCTCTACGAGCAGTACTTC
TRBJ2-7 TRBV27 14 . . CASTPGRTPYEQYF TGTGCCAGCACCCCGGGACGGACTCCCTACGAGCAGTACTTC
TRBJ1-2 TRBV29-1 16 TRBD1 few CSVDQGQGAYDYGYTF TGCAGCGTTGATCAAGGACAGGGGGCCTATGACTATGGCTACACCTTC
TRBJ2-7 TRBV27 15 TRBD2 . CASKSRTSGSPEQYF TGTGCCAGCAAATCAAGGACTAGCGGGAGTCCCGAGCAGTACTTC
TRBJ2-3 TRBV27 14 . . CASASGFLTDTQYF TGTGCCAGCGCCTCAGGCTTCCTCACAGATACGCAGTATTTT